In its sample, the clone carrying this TCR beta chain was seen once. Its antigen remains unidentified. This record belongs to a study of CD8+ T cells in alopecia areata. Overall study results and limits: Normal scalp had lower clonality than lesional scalp, with alopecia totalis/universalis lesions showing this most strongly. With patients, TCR sharing proved less clear than in mice, a difference possibly related to HLA.

Between the trimmed V and J ends, which lost 7 bases and 2 bases, there was a span of 11 bases. The CDR3 totals 14 residues. Germline V gene lookup returns CDR1 SGHNT and CDR2 YENEEA. In each case, RNA was isolated and then reverse transcribed into cDNA as the sequencing template. Some clones are missing from TCRdb's copy, which holds only in-frame ones; the method was immunoSEQ multiplex PCR. The sample has roughly 150,000 clones, around 55% seen once. The rearrangement uses TRBV11-3 and TRBJ2-2; D may be TRBD2 (5 bases). The sample consisted of CD4+ T cells sorted from blood. The TCR was taken from a human donor in good health. The CDR3 DNA follows: TGTGCCAGCACTGGACGGGATAACACCGGGGAGCTGTTTTTT. Translated, it gives CASTGRDNTGELFF.